The following is a T cell receptor (beta chain) sequence with its context. Its antigen is not identified. This sample is part of a study of cytomegalovirus exposure and HLA in healthy donors. The study, taken as a whole, reports: Later analysis suggested links between common viral pathogens and several top significant clusters. Among TCR beta chains, those listed as cytomegalovirus-associated numbered roughly 150. Confirmation in vitro established that a few CMV-associated chains were specific for CMV antigens.

This PCR relied on a set of 60 Vbeta primers and 13 Jbeta primers. Only in-frame clones appear in the TCRdb table, and some are missing; sequencing was by immunoSEQ multiplex PCR. Among about 130,000 clones listed, more than 7.5% were seen once. Trimming pared 5 bases from V and 0 bases from J, leaving 11 bases between. CDR3 length: 15 residues. Per germline, CDR1 LNHDA and CDR2 SQIVND (reference sequence). This TCR came from a man between 45 and 60 years old in good health and CMV-seronegative. What was sequenced was PBMCs. V gene TRBV19 combines with J gene TRBJ1-3; D gene ambiguous. Here the CDR3 DNA reads TGTGCCAGTAGTCCGCAGGATAACTCTGGAAACACCATATATTTT. Translated, it gives CASSPQDNSGNTIYF. The whole variable domain, filled in from reference TRBV19 and TRBJ1-3, reads DGGITQSPKYLFRKEGQNVTLSCEQNLNHDAMYWYRQDPGQGLRLIYYSQIVNDFQKGDIAEGYSVSREKKESFPLTVTSAQKNPTAFYLCASSPQDNSGNTIYFGEGSWLTVV.